The source of this T cell receptor (beta chain) is a study of identical twins. Germline lookup yields CDR1 SQVTM and CDR2 ANQGSEA. Trimming took 4 bases from V and 12 from J, leaving 12 bases between them. The CDR3 is 10 amino acids. From the 5' RACE reads, TCRdb called clonotypes with MiXCR, one entry per CDR3 protein. This repertoire shows roughly 720,000 distinct CDR3 sequences, around a sixth found once; its top ten account for about an eighth. The same data also contributed to another study, on T cells expressing NK-cell markers. That paper notes: Beta-chain profiling covered CD3+CD56+NKG2C+, CD3+CD56+NKG2C- and CD3+CD56-NKG2C+ sorted subsets.

This sequence joins TRBV29-1 and TRBJ1-2; possibly TRBD1 for D (5 bases). Input material: PBMCs. This sequence was found in a woman aged 18-29 years in good health. This CDR3 reads CSVGQIMNTF. CDR3 DNA: TGCAGCGTTGGACAGATCATGAACACCTTC.